This T cell receptor beta chain was profiled in a study of T cell repertoires in cytomegalovirus infection. The germline gives CDR1 SGHTA, CDR2 FQGNSA. This CDR3 is built from 15 residues. Losses at the gene ends were 7 bases for V and 3 bases for J; bases not matched to a gene: 8. A single record per CDR3 protein comes from TCRdb applying MiXCR to the reads. The table shows about 250,000 distinct CDR3 sequences, with approximately 13% occurring only once. What was sequenced was PBMCs. The chain carries TRBV7-2 and TRBJ2-5, with 10 bases matching TRBD2. The sequence came from a human donor in good health (CMV status not recorded). Some clones in this sample may be carry-over from other donors' samples. The CDR3 loop is CASIDGTSAKETQYF. The DNA for the CDR3 is TGTGCCAGCATCGATGGGACTAGCGCAAAAGAGACCCAGTACTTC.